The clone carrying this T cell receptor (beta chain) has more than one count but fewer than ten. The sample belongs to a study of blood T cell repertoires in COVID-19. Study-wide background: T cells, B-cell-depleted T cells, or PBMCs supplied cDNA or gDNA.

Data came from immunoSEQ multiplex PCR; TCRdb stores just in-frame clones and leaves some out. The sample has about 170,000 clones, roughly 80% seen once. Trimming removed 5 bases at V and 0 bases at J, with 8 bases between. Per germline, CDR1 PRHDT and CDR2 FYEKMQ (reference sequence). This CDR3 contains 13 residues. The gene calls are TRBV13 and TRBJ2-7, with D unresolved. The sample consisted of peripheral blood. This TCR was sampled from a woman in her 70s with acute or convalescent COVID-19. Here the CDR3 DNA reads TGTGCCAGCAGCACTGGAGCCTCCTACGAGCAGTACTTC. Translating it yields CASSTGASYEQYF.